The T cell receptor beta chain described here comes from a study of OX40 agonist ivuxolimab in advanced cancers. Regarding the complete study: Ivuxolimab, which targeted the costimulatory receptor OX40 (CD134), was an agonistic, fully human IgG2 monoclonal antibody. Intravenous ivuxolimab was administered to patients every 2 weeks at six dose levels: 0.01, 0.1, 0.3, 1.5, 3 and 10 mg/kg. Among the approximately 50 dose-escalation patients, about 19 had hepatocellular carcinoma, around 15 melanoma, 9 renal cell carcinoma and 9 head and neck cancer. In the dose-escalation cohort, 82.7% of patients were male, and the mean age was around 60 years, with a range of roughly 20 to 80. Patients were allowed to have had prior anti-PD-1, anti-PD-L1 or anti-CTLA-4 therapy, and approximately 39% of the dose-escalation patients had been treated with checkpoint inhibitors. Partial responses occurred in three dose-escalation patients: two with cutaneous melanoma and one with hepatocellular carcinoma. The point of sequencing TCRbeta in the periphery was to test whether ivuxolimab changed TCR sequence diversity and drove clonal T-cell expansion. The paper describes the monotherapy dose-escalation part (N of about 50 patients) of the phase I trial of ivuxolimab. The paper as a whole reports these results and caveats: At doses of 0.1 to 3.0 mg/kg, clonal expansion of both CD4+ and CD8+ blood T cells was observed from baseline to week 6. In partial responders in the 0.1-3.0 mg/kg groups, normalized peripheral clonal expansion was found to be among the lowest, especially among CD8+ T cells. After ivuxolimab, CD8+ T cells had more expanded clones than CD4+ T cells on average. Which antigens the clonally expanded peripheral T cells were specific for was not determined. Low levels of normalized T-cell clonal expansion were also seen in some patients who did not respond.

About this clone: Its antigen is still unknown. No qualities accompany the bases; no much larger clone lies one base away.

Patients with a history of autoimmune disease or receiving systemic immunosuppression were excluded from the trial. Peripheral blood for TCR sequencing was collected from all dose cohorts at baseline, on cycle 4 day 1, and on cycle 7 day 1. Samples were obtained from an open-label, multicenter, first-in-human phase I dose-escalation trial of ivuxolimab. The trial enrolled adults with locally advanced or metastatic head and neck squamous cell, hepatocellular, melanoma or renal cell carcinoma. Before TCR sequencing, CD4+ T cells and CD8+ T cells were sorted from peripheral blood as separate populations. CDR1 and CDR2 are drawn from the germline V gene: SGHRS, YFSETQ. Trimming accounts for 3 bases at V and 10 bases at J, while the number of junction bases matched to no gene is 5. From the cysteine up to the phenylalanine, the CDR3 has a length of 12 residues. Of all the DNA, just the CDR3 is kept, 36 bases in frame from base 1.

For sequencing of the TCRbeta CDR3 region, genomic DNA was extracted from the sorted cells. The immunoSEQ Assay was used for sequencing of TCRbeta CDR3 regions. TCRdb re-hosts the immuneACCESS table, in-frame sequences only. Its copies lack some clones; in the studies checked, an unresolved V gene accounts for under half of them, and the cause for the rest is not known. The table for this sample lists 45,000 to 50,000 clones; 75% to 90% of them were counted only once. In total, the top ten clones hold approximately 52% of the sample. Material: CD4+ or CD8+ T cells sorted from blood, obtained in a trial of the OX40 agonist ivuxolimab. The source is an adult with an advanced solid tumor such as melanoma, head and neck, liver or kidney cancer. The chain uses TRBV5-1 and TRBJ1-2; 8 nucleotides in the junction match TRBD1. The sequenced DNA: TGCGCCAGCAGCTCAGGGACAGGAGCCTACACCTTC. The translation is CASSSGTGAYTF.